The sequence of this T cell receptor (beta chain) was determined in a study of beta chain features in type 1 diabetes. At the level of the study: Healthy donors, compared against patients, showed similar age, gender and cell yields.

In this sample, this clone turned up a few times. Expressed TCRB transcripts were sequenced, since all the RNA that had been isolated was reverse transcribed. Measured with immunoSEQ multiplex PCR; TCRdb has only the in-frame clones, and not every one. The table has hundreds of thousands of clones, 15% to 19% seen once. Per donor, one heparinised blood draw averaged about 100 mL. The clonotype comes from a man in his late teens or twenties in good health. The source material was naive CD4+ T cells from blood.

The CDR3 here is CASSVQGRGANSPLHF. In DNA, the CDR3 is TGTGCCAGCAGTGTACAGGGACGGGGGGCTAATTCACCCCTCCACTTT. This chain joins TRBV28 and TRBJ1-6; tentatively, D is TRBD1 (6 bases). From germline, CDR1 is MDHEN and CDR2 SYDVKM. The CDR3 is 16 residues long. Trimming took 5 bases from V and 6 from J, leaving 17 bases between them.